Detailed here is one T cell receptor (beta chain). Its specificity is not known. Primers: 60 Vbeta forward and 13 Jbeta reverse. TCRdb's copy holds only in-frame clones and misses some; the assay was immunoSEQ multiplex PCR. The data hold 250,000 to 350,000 clones, with about nine tenths observed a single time. This entry is derived from a study of cytomegalovirus exposure and HLA in healthy donors. Study outcomes and limitations: When analyzed later, a missense DCLRE1C variant was found to be linked to TCR beta V- and J-gene trimming. Among immune exposure information, only CMV serostatus was available. Data from an earlier analysis indicated that most TCR beta V segments were productive either about 90% or about 30% of the time.

There are 15 residues in the CDR3. The germline V gene has CDR1 SGHDT and CDR2 YYEEEE. V was cut by 6 bases and J by 0 bases, with 16 bases left in between. V is TRBV5-6 and J is TRBJ2-7; tentative D call: TRBD1 (6 bases). The sequencing input was PBMCs. This clonotype was sampled from a man between 35 and 55 years old in good health and CMV-seropositive. The CDR3 region is CASILTGTSSYEQYF. CDR3 in DNA: TGTGCCAGCATCCTGACAGGAACCTCCTCCTACGAGCAGTACTTC. Using reference TRBV5-6 and TRBJ2-7 for the parts outside the CDR3, the full variable domain is DAGVTQSPTHLIKTRGQQVTLRCSPKSGHDTVSWYQQALGQGPQFIFQYYEEEERQRGNFPDRFSGHQFPNYSSELNVNALLLGDSALYLCASILTGTSSYEQYFGPGTRLTVT.